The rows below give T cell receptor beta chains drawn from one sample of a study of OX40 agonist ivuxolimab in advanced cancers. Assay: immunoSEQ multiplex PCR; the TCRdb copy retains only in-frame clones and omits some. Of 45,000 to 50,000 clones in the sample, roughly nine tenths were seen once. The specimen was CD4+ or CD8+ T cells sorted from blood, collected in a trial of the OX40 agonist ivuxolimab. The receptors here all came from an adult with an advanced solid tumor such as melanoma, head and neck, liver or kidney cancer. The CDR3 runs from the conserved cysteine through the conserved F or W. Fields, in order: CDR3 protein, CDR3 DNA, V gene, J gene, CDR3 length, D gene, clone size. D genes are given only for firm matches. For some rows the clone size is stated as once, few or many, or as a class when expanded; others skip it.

CDR3 protein: CATREGYGYTF; CDR3 DNA: TGTGCCACCCGGGAGGGTTATGGCTACACCTTC; V gene: TRBV5-8; J gene: TRBJ1-2; CDR3 length: 11; D gene: -; clone size: -
CDR3 protein: CASSLDGLGYTEAFF; CDR3 DNA: TGTGCCAGCAGCTTAGATGGTCTGGGGTACACTGAAGCTTTCTTT; V gene: TRBV7-8; J gene: TRBJ1-1; CDR3 length: 15; D gene: -; clone size: -
CDR3 protein: CASSPQLYGSGNIQYF; CDR3 DNA: TGTGCCAGCAGTCCCCAGCTTTATGGGTCCGGAAACATTCAGTACTTC; V gene: TRBV27; J gene: TRBJ2-4; CDR3 length: 16; D gene: -; clone size: -
CDR3 protein: CASSQEGGGTEAFF; CDR3 DNA: TGCGCCAGCAGCCAAGAGGGTGGGGGGACTGAAGCTTTCTTT; V gene: TRBV4-3; J gene: TRBJ1-1; CDR3 length: 14; D gene: -; clone size: medium-sized
CDR3 protein: CASSHGPGAYEQYF; CDR3 DNA: TGTGCCAGCAGCCATGGCCCGGGGGCCTACGAGCAGTACTTC; V gene: TRBV7-2; J gene: TRBJ2-7; CDR3 length: 14; D gene: -; clone size: once
CDR3 protein: CASSSNINEQFF; CDR3 DNA: TGTGCCAGCAGCAGTAATATCAATGAGCAGTTCTTC; V gene: TRBV9; J gene: TRBJ2-1; CDR3 length: 12; D gene: -; clone size: -
CDR3 protein: CARYESRGLVDTQYF; CDR3 DNA: TGCGCCAGATACGAGAGCAGGGGACTAGTAGATACGCAGTATTTT; V gene: TRBV10-2; J gene: TRBJ2-3; CDR3 length: 15; D gene: TRBD2; clone size: -
CDR3 protein: CASSLQGVYEQYF; CDR3 DNA: TGTGCCAGCAGCTTGCAGGGCGTCTACGAGCAGTACTTC; V gene: TRBV5-6; J gene: TRBJ2-7; CDR3 length: 13; D gene: -; clone size: -
CDR3 protein: CASSSRGRLAGSSYNEQFF; CDR3 DNA: TGTGCCAGCAGCTCCAGAGGGCGACTAGCGGGGAGCTCCTACAATGAGCAGTTCTTC; V gene: TRBV7-9; J gene: TRBJ2-1; CDR3 length: 19; D gene: TRBD2; clone size: -
CDR3 protein: CASTPVQGNTEAFF; CDR3 DNA: TGTGCCAGCACCCCCGTCCAGGGGAACACTGAAGCTTTCTTT; V gene: TRBV5-5; J gene: TRBJ1-1; CDR3 length: 14; D gene: -; clone size: -
CDR3 protein: CASSSRQGRTEAFF; CDR3 DNA: TGTGCCAGCAGTTCTCGACAGGGGCGGACTGAAGCTTTCTTT; V gene: TRBV27; J gene: TRBJ1-1; CDR3 length: 14; D gene: TRBD1; clone size: -
CDR3 protein: CASSIRRGGSTDTQYF; CDR3 DNA: TGTGCCAGCAGCATCCGTAGGGGCGGGAGCACAGATACGCAGTATTTT; V gene: TRBV11-2; J gene: TRBJ2-3; CDR3 length: 16; D gene: -; clone size: -
CDR3 protein: CASSQDRREGSYNEQFF; CDR3 DNA: TGCGCCAGCAGCCAAGATAGGCGGGAGGGCTCCTACAATGAGCAGTTCTTC; V gene: TRBV4-1; J gene: TRBJ2-1; CDR3 length: 17; D gene: TRBD2; clone size: -
CDR3 protein: CASSDLPGGGYEQYF; CDR3 DNA: TGTGCCAGCAGTGACCTCCCAGGGGGTGGGTACGAGCAGTACTTC; V gene: TRBV25-1; J gene: TRBJ2-7; CDR3 length: 15; D gene: TRBD1; clone size: -
CDR3 protein: CASSLGPKTEAFF; CDR3 DNA: TGTGCCAGCAGCTTGGGCCCAAAGACTGAAGCTTTCTTT; V gene: TRBV5-6; J gene: TRBJ1-1; CDR3 length: 13; D gene: -; clone size: -
CDR3 protein: CASSTSAGIHEQFF; CDR3 DNA: TGTGCCAGCAGCACCTCCGCGGGGATACATGAGCAGTTCTTC; V gene: TRBV11-2; J gene: TRBJ2-1; CDR3 length: 14; D gene: -; clone size: -
CDR3 protein: CASSQGREQFF; CDR3 DNA: TGTGCCAGCAGCCAAGGGCGTGAGCAGTTCTTC; V gene: TRBV4-2; J gene: TRBJ2-1; CDR3 length: 11; D gene: -; clone size: -
CDR3 protein: CASSPFNTGELFF; CDR3 DNA: TGTGCCAGCAGTCCTTTTAACACCGGGGAGCTGTTTTTT; V gene: TRBV6-4; J gene: TRBJ2-2; CDR3 length: 13; D gene: -; clone size: -
CDR3 protein: CASSPTRGGAPWQETQYF; CDR3 DNA: TGTGCCAGCAGCCCCACCCGCGGGGGCGCTCCCTGGCAAGAGACCCAGTACTTC; V gene: TRBV25-1; J gene: TRBJ2-5; CDR3 length: 18; D gene: -; clone size: -
CDR3 protein: CASKPENTEAFF; CDR3 DNA: TGCGCCAGCAAACCCGAAAACACTGAAGCTTTCTTT; V gene: TRBV4-1; J gene: TRBJ1-1; CDR3 length: 12; D gene: -; clone size: -